Listed here are 13 T cell receptor beta chains from one sample, sequenced in a study of patients with pleural tuberculosis. TCRdb independently ran MiXCR on the reads; one entry per CDR3 protein. Of about 50,000 distinct CDR3 sequences listed, about 7.3% are singletons. Source of these receptors: a human donor with pleural tuberculosis.

The sample holds many counts of this clonotype. The genes are TRBV20-1 and TRBJ2-5; the D call may be TRBD1 or TRBD2 (5 bases each). V lost 6 bases, J lost 5 bases, and 10 bases lay in between. The CDR3 has 11 residues. Germline loops: CDR1 DFQATT, CDR2 SNEGSKA (reference sequence). CDR3: CSAPGRETQYF. In DNA form, the CDR3 reads TGCAGTGCGCCGGGGCGGGAGACCCAGTACTTC.

This rearrangement joins TRBV2 to TRBJ2-7, with 15 nucleotides matching TRBD2. Germline CDR1 is SNHLY and CDR2 is FYNNEI. The length of the CDR3 is 12 residues. Trimming took 8 bases from V and 9 from J; bases not matched to a gene: 2. The CDR3 region is CASGLAGGMQYF. The CDR3 DNA reads TGTGCCAGCGGACTAGCGGGAGGGATGCAGTACTTC.

This clonotype has a handful of counts. A read error may explain this, as a much larger clone is one base away. J is TRBJ2-3 and V is TRBV11-2, with D perhaps TRBD1 (5 bases). The CDR3 covers 13 residues. CDR1 and CDR2 from the germline V gene are SGHAT and FQNNGV. The CDR3 DNA is TGTGCCAACAGCTTAGGGGTGAGAGATACGCAGTATTTT. Its translation: CANSLGVRDTQYF.

The table lists this clonotype with a few counts. V and J are TRBV5-1 and TRBJ1-1; the match to TRBD1 covers 7 bases. Germline CDR1 reads SGHRS; CDR2 reads YFSETQ. The CDR3 length is 16 residues. J gave up 0 bases and V 4 bases, and 9 bases lay outside the gene matches. The CDR3 DNA is TGCGCCAGCAGCCCGCCAGGGGGAGGGATGAACACTGAAGCTTTCTTT. This gives the protein CASSPPGGGMNTEAFF.

This clonotype has a count of ten or more. The rearrangement joins TRBV20-1 to TRBJ1-5; D is unclear. In germline, CDR1 is DFQATT, CDR2 SNEGSKA (reference sequence). The CDR3 sequence is 11 residues long. V lost 3 bases and J 4 bases, leaving 4 bases between the germline ends. Here the CDR3 DNA reads TGCAGTGCTAGGGGGAATCAGCCCCAGCATTTT. It codes for CSARGNQPQHF.

This clonotype was recorded many times. V is TRBV19 and J is TRBJ1-6; D call uncertain. This CDR3 region has 17 residues. Germline V lookup: CDR1 LNHDA, CDR2 SQIVND (reference sequence). The V and J ends lost 4 bases and 6 bases respectively, with 19 bases between them. CDR3 loop: CASSRSVLGTGNSPLHF. The CDR3 region has the DNA TGTGCCAGTAGTAGGTCTGTTCTCGGAACGGGTAATTCACCCCTCCACTTT. The full variable domain, rest sourced from reference TRBV19 and TRBJ1-6, is DGGITQSPKYLFRKEGQNVTLSCEQNLNHDAMYWYRQDPGQGLRLIYYSQIVNDFQKGDIAEGYSVSREKKESFPLTVTSAQKNPTAFYLCASSRSVLGTGNSPLHFGNGTRLTVT.

This clonotype has ten or more counts. The chain carries TRBV5-1 and TRBJ1-1; 7 bases match TRBD1. This CDR3 comprises 15 residues. Germline-derived CDR1 and CDR2 are SGHRS and YFSETQ. The trim removed 0 bases at V and 3 bases at J, leaving 5 bases unmatched. For the CDR3, the DNA is TGCGCCAGCAGCTTGGGACAGGGCTGGGACACTGAAGCTTTCTTT. Its translation is CASSLGQGWDTEAFF.

This clonotype was observed a handful of times. The rearrangement joins TRBV29-1 to TRBJ1-2, with 7 bases fitting TRBD1. The germline V gene has CDR1 SQVTM and CDR2 ANQGSEA. This CDR3 spans 14 amino acids. V trimming: 6 bases; J trimming: 3 bases; junction bases outside the gene matches: 10. CDR3 sequence: CSVAIRDSYYGYTF. CDR3 DNA: TGCAGCGTCGCAATTCGGGACAGCTACTATGGCTACACCTTC.

This clonotype was observed at least ten times. J is TRBJ1-1 and V is TRBV12-3 or TRBV12-4; D uncertain. V gave up 3 bases and J gave up 0 bases, with 11 bases separating them. CDR3 length: 15 residues. The CDR3 loop reads CASSFSDNMNTEAFF. The CDR3 bases are TGTGCCAGCAGTTTTAGCGACAATATGAACACTGAAGCTTTCTTT.

There are a few counts of this clonotype. The chain links TRBV9 to TRBJ2-3, with D tentatively TRBD1 (5 bases). Germline assignment: CDR1 SGDLS and CDR2 YYNGEE. The germline V and J ends were trimmed by 4 bases and 2 bases, with 11 bases remaining between them. The CDR3 has 14 amino acids. The CDR3 loop is CASSMDTDTDTQYF. The CDR3 DNA sequence: TGTGCCAGCAGCATGGACACCGACACAGATACGCAGTATTTT.

Note on this clonotype: A read error may produce the germline difference seen at one junction end. The V gene is TRBV6-4, the J gene TRBJ1-6, with a weak D call TRBD1 (5 bases). The CDR3 is made up of 13 amino acids. The germline gives CDR1 MRHNA, CDR2 SNTAGT. CDR3 sequence (DNA): TGTGCCAGCAGTGACAGGGGAAATTCATCCCTCCACTTT. As protein: CASSDRGNSSLHF.

This clonotype was seen at least ten times. This chain uses TRBV19 with TRBJ1-5; 9 bases align to TRBD1. Germline-derived CDR1 and CDR2 are LNHDA and SQIVND (reference sequence). Trimming at V came to 3 bases and at J to 4 bases, leaving 7 bases not matched to a gene. This CDR3 contains 16 residues. The DNA for the CDR3 is TGTGCCAGTAGTATTGGGGGGACAGGGCCAAATCAGCCCCAGCATTTT. Residues: CASSIGGTGPNQPQHF.

In this sample, this clonotype turned up many times. This rearrangement joins TRBV11-2 to TRBJ2-7; D is possibly TRBD2 (6 bases). The CDR3 covers 12 residues. Trimming shortened V by 4 bases and J by 3 bases, and 7 bases separated the two germline ends. Germline V gene sequence: CDR1 SGHAT, CDR2 FQNNGV. CDR3 nucleotides: TGTGCCAGCAGCTCGGGGGACTACGAGCAGTACTTC. This encodes CASSSGDYEQYF.